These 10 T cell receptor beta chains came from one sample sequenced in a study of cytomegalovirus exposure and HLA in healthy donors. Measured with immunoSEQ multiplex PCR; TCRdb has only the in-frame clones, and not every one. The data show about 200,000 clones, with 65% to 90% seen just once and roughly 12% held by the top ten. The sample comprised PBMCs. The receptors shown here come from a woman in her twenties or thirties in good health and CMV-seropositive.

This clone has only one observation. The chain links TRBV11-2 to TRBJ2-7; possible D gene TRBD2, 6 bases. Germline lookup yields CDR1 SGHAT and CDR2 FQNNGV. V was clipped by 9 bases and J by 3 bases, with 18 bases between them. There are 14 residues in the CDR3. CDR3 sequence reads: CASNVGGPYYEQYF. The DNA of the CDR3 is TGTGCCAGTAACGTGGGGGGACCCTACTACGAGCAGTACTTC. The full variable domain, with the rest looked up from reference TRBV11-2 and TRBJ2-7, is EAGVAQSPRYKIIEKRQSVAFWCNPISGHATLYWYQQILGQGPKLLIQFQNNGVVDDSQLPKDRFSAERLKGVDSTLKIQPAKLEDSAVYLCASNVGGPYYEQYFGPGTRLTVT.

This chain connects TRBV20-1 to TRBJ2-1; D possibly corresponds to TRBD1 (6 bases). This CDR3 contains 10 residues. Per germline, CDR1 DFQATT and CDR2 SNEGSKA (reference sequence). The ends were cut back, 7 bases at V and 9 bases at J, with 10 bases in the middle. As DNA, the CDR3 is TGCAGTGTCGTGGGGGCTGAGCAGTTCTTC. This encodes CSVVGAEQFF.

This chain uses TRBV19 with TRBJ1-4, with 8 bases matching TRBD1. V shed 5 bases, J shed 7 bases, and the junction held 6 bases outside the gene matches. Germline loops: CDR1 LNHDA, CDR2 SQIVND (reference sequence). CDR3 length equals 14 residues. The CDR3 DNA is TGTGCCAGTAGTCTACAGGGGGATGTTGAAAAACTGTTTTTT. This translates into CASSLQGDVEKLFF.

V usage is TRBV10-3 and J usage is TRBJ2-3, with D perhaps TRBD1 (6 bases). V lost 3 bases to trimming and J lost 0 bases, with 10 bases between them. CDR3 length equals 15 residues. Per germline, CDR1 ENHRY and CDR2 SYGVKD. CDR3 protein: CAISDLGASTDTQYF. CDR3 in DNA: TGTGCCATCAGTGACCTGGGGGCGAGCACAGATACGCAGTATTTT.

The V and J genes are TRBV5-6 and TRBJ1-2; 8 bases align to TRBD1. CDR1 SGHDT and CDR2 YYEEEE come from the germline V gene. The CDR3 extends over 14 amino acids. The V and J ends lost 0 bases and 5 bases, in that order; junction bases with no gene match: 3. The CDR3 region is CASSLGQGYYGYTF. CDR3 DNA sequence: TGTGCCAGCAGCTTGGGACAGGGGTATTATGGCTACACCTTC.

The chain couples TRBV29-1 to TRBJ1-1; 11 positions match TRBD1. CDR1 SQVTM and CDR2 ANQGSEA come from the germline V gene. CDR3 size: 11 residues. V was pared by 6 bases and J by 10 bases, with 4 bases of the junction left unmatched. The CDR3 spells CSVLGQGAAFF. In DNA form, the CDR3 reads TGCAGCGTCTTAGGACAGGGGGCAGCTTTCTTT.

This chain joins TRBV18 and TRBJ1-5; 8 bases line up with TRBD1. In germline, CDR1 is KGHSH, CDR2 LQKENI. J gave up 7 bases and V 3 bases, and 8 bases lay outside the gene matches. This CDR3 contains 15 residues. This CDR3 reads CASSPFGQGDQPQHF. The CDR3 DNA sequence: TGTGCCAGCTCACCTTTCGGACAGGGCGACCAGCCCCAGCATTTT.

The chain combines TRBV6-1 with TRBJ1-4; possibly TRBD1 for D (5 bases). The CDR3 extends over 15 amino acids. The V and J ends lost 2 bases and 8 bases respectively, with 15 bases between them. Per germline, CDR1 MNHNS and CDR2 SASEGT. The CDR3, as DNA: TGTGCCAGCAGTGAATTGTGGGGACTCGGCGAAAAACTGTTTTTT. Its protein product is CASSELWGLGEKLFF.

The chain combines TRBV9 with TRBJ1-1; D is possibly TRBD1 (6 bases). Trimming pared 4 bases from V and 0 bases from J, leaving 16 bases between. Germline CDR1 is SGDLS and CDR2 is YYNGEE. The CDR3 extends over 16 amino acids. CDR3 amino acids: CASSPRGQGMNTEAFF. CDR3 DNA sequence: TGTGCCAGCAGCCCCCGGGGTCAGGGGATGAACACTGAAGCTTTCTTT.

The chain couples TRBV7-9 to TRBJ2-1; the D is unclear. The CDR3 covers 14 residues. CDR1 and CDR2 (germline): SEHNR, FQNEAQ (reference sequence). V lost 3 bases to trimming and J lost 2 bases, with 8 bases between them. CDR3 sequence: CASSFRATYNEQFF. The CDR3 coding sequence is TGTGCCAGCAGCTTTCGAGCGACCTACAATGAGCAGTTCTTC.